Shown below are 12 T cell receptor beta chains from a single sample sequenced in a study of blood T cell repertoires in COVID-19. The table came from immunoSEQ multiplex PCR; TCRdb's copy has only in-frame clones and leaves some out. The table records about 180,000 clones, around 88% of them present only once. The sequenced sample was PBMCs or T cells enriched from blood (not recorded which). These TCRs come from a woman in her twenties or thirties who had recovered from COVID-19.

This chain links TRBV28 with TRBJ2-7; TRBD2 matches 7 bases. CDR1 and CDR2 from the germline V gene are MDHEN and SYDVKM. V trimming: 2 bases; J trimming: 0 bases; junction bases outside the gene matches: 4. CDR3 length equals 15 residues. The chain's CDR3 is CASSLGGGSSYEQYF. The CDR3 DNA sequence: TGTGCCAGCAGTTTAGGTGGCGGGAGCTCCTACGAGCAGTACTTC. Drawing the rest from reference TRBV28 and TRBJ2-7, the complete variable domain is DVKVTQSSRYLVKRTGEKVFLECVQDMDHENMFWYRQDPGLGLRLIYFSYDVKMKEKGDIPEGYSVSREKKERFSLILESASTNQTSMYLCASSLGGGSSYEQYFGPGTRLTVT.

The rearrangement links TRBV10-3 to TRBJ2-2; 9 positions agree with TRBD2. The CDR3 is 14 residues long. The germline V gene encodes CDR1 ENHRY and CDR2 SYGVKD. Trimming took 3 bases from V and 7 from J; bases not matched to a gene: 3. The CDR3 spells CAISDLAGYGELFF. The CDR3 nucleotides are TGTGCCATCAGTGATCTAGCGGGATACGGGGAGCTGTTTTTT.

As DNA, the CDR3 is TGTGCCAGCAGCTTAGGTCACTCTAGTCCCGCTTATCAGCCCCAGCATTTT. Its translation is CASSLGHSSPAYQPQHF. This sequence joins TRBV11-3 and TRBJ1-5; D gene ambiguous. The germline V and J ends were trimmed by 1 base and 5 bases, with 18 bases remaining between them. CDR1 is SGHNT and CDR2 is YENEEA in the germline V gene. The CDR3 extends over 17 amino acids.

The table lists this clone with a count of one. The chain joins TRBV5-6 to TRBJ1-2; no definite D call. The CDR3 is made up of 15 amino acids. Germline V CDR1 and CDR2: SGHDT, YYEEEE. Trimming took 4 bases from V and 4 from J, leaving 17 bases between them. The CDR3 DNA follows: TGTGCCAGCAGCCCCGGACTAGGAATTGGCTATGGCTACACCTTC. This encodes CASSPGLGIGYGYTF. The complete variable domain, with remaining parts taken from reference TRBV5-6 and TRBJ1-2, reads DAGVTQSPTHLIKTRGQQVTLRCSPKSGHDTVSWYQQALGQGPQFIFQYYEEEERQRGNFPDRFSGHQFPNYSSELNVNALLLGDSALYLCASSPGLGIGYGYTFGSGTRLTVV.

This chain uses TRBV19 with TRBJ1-2; 9 bases map to TRBD1. V was pared by 9 bases and J by 5 bases, with 13 bases of the junction left unmatched. The length of the CDR3 is 15 residues. Per germline, CDR1 LNHDA and CDR2 SQIVND (reference sequence). CDR3 amino acids: CASSPAGQGRYGYTF. DNA of the CDR3: TGTGCCAGCTCCCCGGCGGGACAGGGAAGGTATGGCTACACCTTC.

In its sample, this clone was seen once. V is TRBV2 and J is TRBJ1-4, with 12 bases matching TRBD1. After removal of 6 bases from V and 3 bases from J, the junction contained 2 bases not matched to a gene. The CDR3 sequence is 15 residues long. CDR1 and CDR2 from the germline V gene are SNHLY and FYNNEI. The CDR3 spells CASSRDRGPNEKLFF. As DNA, the CDR3 is TGTGCCAGCAGCAGGGACAGGGGGCCTAATGAAAAACTGTTTTTT.

The chain carries TRBV7-9 and TRBJ2-7; D might be TRBD1 (5 bases). Germline lookup yields CDR1 SEHNR and CDR2 FQNEAQ (reference sequence). The CDR3 is made up of 15 amino acids. The V and J ends lost 5 bases and 2 bases respectively, with 16 bases between them. CDR3 sequence reads: CASSPSWTRAYEQYF. The CDR3 region has the DNA TGTGCCAGCAGCCCCTCCTGGACAAGGGCCTACGAGCAGTACTTC. Using reference TRBV7-9 and TRBJ2-7 for the parts outside the CDR3, the full variable domain is DTGVSQNPRHKITKRGQNVTFRCDPISEHNRLYWYRQTLGQGPEFLTYFQNEAQLEKSRLLSDRFSAERPKGSFSTLEIQRTEQGDSAMYLCASSPSWTRAYEQYFGPGTRLTVT.

The gene calls are TRBV5-6 and TRBJ1-5, with D maybe TRBD1 (6 bases). V lost 0 bases, J lost 3 bases, and 10 bases lay in between. There are 15 residues in the CDR3. Looked up from germline, CDR1 is SGHDT and CDR2 is YYEEEE. This chain's CDR3 is CASSLGQVFNQPQHF. The CDR3 nucleotides are TGTGCCAGCAGCTTGGGACAGGTGTTCAATCAGCCCCAGCATTTT.

The chain combines TRBV18 with TRBJ2-1; 11 bases line up with TRBD2. Germline loops: CDR1 KGHSH, CDR2 LQKENI. Trimming removed 3 bases from V and 7 bases from J; junction bases left unmatched: 5. This CDR3 has 15 amino acids. CDR3 DNA: TGTGCCAGCTCACCTTTAGCGGGAGGGCCGAATGAGCAGTTCTTC. Translating gives CASSPLAGGPNEQFF.

The chain combines TRBV6-1 with TRBJ1-4; 7 bases agree with TRBD1. Germline CDR1 reads MNHNS; CDR2 reads SASEGT. The CDR3 contains 14 residues. Trimming cost V 2 bases and J 4 bases; bases outside gene matches: 1. The CDR3: CASSENRGNEKLFF. The DNA for the CDR3 is TGTGCCAGCAGTGAAAACAGGGGTAATGAAAAACTGTTTTTT.

This clone was found a few times. The CDR3 spells CASSVGAGQGNYGYTF. The CDR3 DNA follows: TGTGCCAGCAGCGTAGGTGCCGGACAGGGGAACTATGGCTACACCTTC. This chain uses TRBV9 with TRBJ1-2; TRBD1 matches 9 bases. V lost 0 bases to trimming and J lost 2 bases; unmatched junction nucleotides: 5. The CDR3 covers 16 residues. Germline CDR1 is SGDLS and CDR2 is YYNGEE.

A single count supports this clone. The rearrangement joins TRBV28 to TRBJ2-5; 9 positions match TRBD1. This CDR3 contains 17 residues. Germline V gives CDR1 MDHEN, CDR2 SYDVKM. The junction had 13 bases not matched to a gene; V was cut back by 5 bases and J by 3 bases. As DNA, the CDR3 is TGTGCCAGCAGTGGACTCCGGGACAGGGCGAATAAAGAGACCCAGTACTTC. Translated, it gives CASSGLRDRANKETQYF.